Presented here are 20 T cell receptor beta chains from one specimen sequenced in a study of Ad26.COV2.S vaccination and SARS-CoV-2 variants. Sequencing was performed with immunoSEQ multiplex PCR; in TCRdb, only in-frame clones are kept and a portion is missing. The profile covers about 460,000 clones, with roughly nine tenths appearing a single time and 1.7% taken by the ten largest. The treatment here: 15 to 20 received Ad26.COV2.S at low or high dose, single or two shots; roughly 5 received placebo; per-sample allocation not given. Day 63 after the first vaccine or placebo injection was the time point for sampling. This specimen was peripheral blood, taken in a trial of Ad26.COV2.S vaccine versus placebo. These receptors were taken from a person aged 18-60 years who received the Ad26.COV2.S COVID-19 vaccine or a placebo.

The J gene is TRBJ2-1, the V gene TRBV11-2, with 11 bases that match TRBD2. Trimming cost V 9 bases and J 4 bases; bases outside gene matches: 8. Germline V gives CDR1 SGHAT, CDR2 FQNNGV. CDR3 size: 15 residues. CDR3 loop: CASKRSGGEYNEQFF. In nucleotides, the CDR3 is TGTGCCAGTAAACGTAGCGGGGGGGAATACAATGAGCAGTTCTTC.

The chain links TRBV29-1 to TRBJ1-2; D is possibly TRBD1 (6 bases). V lost 4 bases, J lost 8 bases, and 11 bases lay in between. This CDR3 region has 11 residues. CDR1 SQVTM and CDR2 ANQGSEA come from the germline V gene. Here the CDR3 reads CSVARGGGYTF. CDR3 DNA sequence: TGCAGCGTTGCCAGGGGAGGAGGCTACACCTTC.

Of note for this clone: Because the CDR3's place on the DNA is in doubt, the DNA is left out and the CDR3 is given as listed by TCRdb. V gene TRBV6-5 combines with J gene TRBJ1-1. Germline V gives CDR1 MNHEY, CDR2 SVGAGI. The CDR3 spans 14 amino acids, including both terminal residues. The CDR3 is CASSWGAGNTETFF.

The chain employs TRBV7-9 and TRBJ1-4; tentative D call: TRBD1 (6 bases). This CDR3 region has 14 residues. V lost 5 bases to trimming and J lost 6 bases, with 13 bases between them. Germline CDR1 SEHNR, CDR2 FQNEAQ (reference sequence). For the CDR3, the DNA is TGTGCCAGCAGCCCTGGGGGGGCCTATGAAAAACTGTTTTTT. It is translated as CASSPGGAYEKLFF.

The CDR3 region is CASSEFGRGRNQPQHF. DNA for the CDR3: TGTGCCAGCAGTGAATTTGGCAGGGGGCGTAATCAGCCCCAGCATTTT. The chain is built from TRBV6-1 and TRBJ1-5; 8 nucleotides agree with TRBD1. The V and J ends lost 2 bases and 4 bases, in that order; junction bases with no gene match: 7. This CDR3 has 16 residues. Germline V lookup: CDR1 MNHNS, CDR2 SASEGT.

In this sample, this clone turned up a few times. V gene TRBV28 combines with J gene TRBJ2-7; D not certain. Trimming cost V 2 bases and J 2 bases, with 13 bases left between them. The CDR3 length is 15 residues. Germline lookup yields CDR1 MDHEN and CDR2 SYDVKM. CDR3 loop: CASSLKYQGPYEQYF. DNA for the CDR3: TGTGCCAGCAGTTTAAAGTACCAAGGTCCCTACGAGCAGTACTTC.

This rearrangement joins TRBV7-2 to TRBJ2-7, with a possible D match to TRBD1 (6 bases). This CDR3 comprises 14 residues. Germline values: CDR1 SGHTA, CDR2 FQGNSA. With 4 bases removed from V and 3 bases from J, the gap between germline ends came to 13 bases. CDR3 nucleotide sequence: TGTGCCAGCAGCTCCCGGACAGCGATCTACGAGCAGTACTTC. Translated: CASSSRTAIYEQYF.

This sequence joins TRBV6-2 or TRBV6-3 and TRBJ2-5; 7 bases match TRBD1. V shed 2 bases and J 7 bases; nucleotides not matched to a gene: 7. The CDR3 is 14 residues long. Germline lookup yields CDR1 MNHEY and CDR2 SVGEGT. CDR3 bases: TGTGCCAGCAGTTACGGACAGGCCTGGGGGACCCAGTACTTC. Translating gives CASSYGQAWGTQYF.

The rearrangement joins TRBV4-1 to TRBJ2-1; the match to TRBD2 covers 8 bases. Germline V gene data show CDR1 as MGHRA and CDR2 as YSYEKL. The V segment lost 0 bases and the J segment 6 bases; nucleotides outside the gene matches: 7. The CDR3 contains 16 residues. CDR3 DNA sequence: TGCGCCAGCAGCCAAGAGTCGATCGGGAGGGCCAATGAGCAGTTCTTC. It encodes CASSQESIGRANEQFF.

As for this clone: Other nucleotide sequences from this sample produce the same CDR3. The V gene is TRBV2, the J gene TRBJ2-7; D unresolved. V gave up 6 bases and J gave up 4 bases, with 4 bases separating them. There are 10 residues in the CDR3. Germline lookup yields CDR1 SNHLY and CDR2 FYNNEI. In nucleotides, the CDR3 is TGTGCCAGCAGGGGATACGAGCAGTACTTC. Translated, it gives CASRGYEQYF. The whole variable domain, filled in from reference TRBV2 and TRBJ2-7, reads EPEVTQTPSHQVTQMGQEVILRCVPISNHLYFYWYRQILGQKVEFLVSFYNNEISEKSEIFDDQFSVERPDGSNFTLKIRSTKLEDSAMYFCASRGYEQYFGPGTRLTVT.

The V and J genes are TRBV5-5 and TRBJ1-2, with 10 bases lining up with TRBD1. The CDR3 spans 17 residues. Germline values: CDR1 SGHKS, CDR2 YYEKEE (reference sequence). The junction had 12 bases not matched to a gene; V was cut back by 0 bases and J by 7 bases. The CDR3 protein is CASSLEFGGQGISGYTF. CDR3 nucleotides: TGTGCCAGCAGCTTGGAGTTCGGGGGACAGGGGATTTCTGGCTACACCTTC.

V and J are TRBV7-9 and TRBJ1-3, with a tentative D call TRBD1 (6 bases). The CDR3 has 15 residues. Germline V gene lookup returns CDR1 SEHNR and CDR2 FQNEAQ (reference sequence). Trimming took 5 bases from V and 1 from J, leaving 12 bases between them. CDR3 sequence: CASSEGDKSGNTIYF. The CDR3, as DNA: TGTGCCAGCAGCGAAGGGGACAAGTCTGGAAACACCATATATTTT.

The chain has TRBV6-5 and TRBJ2-3, with D unresolved. This CDR3 is built from 14 residues. In germline, CDR1 is MNHEY, CDR2 SVGAGI. Between the trimmed V and J ends, which lost 6 bases and 3 bases, there was a span of 13 bases. CDR3 sequence: CASSKRKETDTQYF. The CDR3 DNA follows: TGTGCCAGCAGCAAAAGAAAGGAAACAGATACGCAGTATTTT.

This chain joins TRBV6-2 or TRBV6-3 and TRBJ1-4, with D hard to call. The CDR3 is 16 amino acids. V was trimmed by 2 bases and J by 8 bases, leaving 18 bases between them. Germline V gives CDR1 MNHEY, CDR2 SVGEGT. The CDR3 DNA is TGTGCCAGCAGTTACCGCCCGGACCTCGCAGTGGAAAAACTGTTTTTT. Residues: CASSYRPDLAVEKLFF.

V gene TRBV7-8 combines with J gene TRBJ2-5; D uncertain. V was shortened by 0 bases and J by 5 bases, with 13 bases between the two germline ends. Germline-derived CDR1 and CDR2 are SGHVS and FQNEAQ. CDR3 length: 15 residues. In DNA, the CDR3 is TGTGCCAGCAGCTTAGCAGGTCGTCTGGGGGAGACCCAGTACTTC. This gives the protein CASSLAGRLGETQYF. Filled out from reference TRBV7-8 and TRBJ2-5, the complete variable domain reads GAGVSQSPRYKVAKRGQDVALRCDPISGHVSLFWYQQALGQGPEFLTYFQNEAQLDKSGLPSDRFFAERPEGSVSTLKIQRTQQEDSAVYLCASSLAGRLGETQYFGPGTRLLVL.

As concerns this clone: At the DNA level, this CDR3 is encoded by other sequences in the same sample as well. The chain joins TRBV5-1 to TRBJ1-1; no clear D. CDR1 SGHRS and CDR2 YFSETQ come from the germline V gene. The CDR3 contains 12 residues. V was shortened by 0 bases and J by 4 bases, with 4 bases between the two germline ends. CDR3 bases: TGCGCCAGCAGCTTGGGTAGCACTGAAGCTTTCTTT. Translation: CASSLGSTEAFF.

Remarks on this clone: The same CDR3 arises from other DNA sequences in this sample as well. The V gene is TRBV2, the J gene TRBJ2-1; tentatively, D is TRBD1 (5 bases). This CDR3 region has 10 residues. Trimming cost V 8 bases and J 7 bases, with 6 bases left between them. The V gene's germline CDR1 is SNHLY and CDR2 FYNNEI. CDR3 sequence (DNA): TGTGCCAGCTCAGGGAATGAGCAGTTCTTC. It is translated as CASSGNEQFF. The full variable domain, rest sourced from reference TRBV2 and TRBJ2-1, is EPEVTQTPSHQVTQMGQEVILRCVPISNHLYFYWYRQILGQKVEFLVSFYNNEISEKSEIFDDQFSVERPDGSNFTLKIRSTKLEDSAMYFCASSGNEQFFGPGTRLTVL.

V gene TRBV6-5 combines with J gene TRBJ1-5, with a weak D call TRBD1 (5 bases). CDR1 is MNHEY, CDR2 SVGAGI, per germline. V was shortened by 8 bases and J by 0 bases, with 11 bases between the two germline ends. This CDR3 spans 14 amino acids. Here the CDR3 reads CASGGRDSNQPQHF. In DNA form, the CDR3 reads TGTGCCAGCGGCGGCAGGGATAGCAATCAGCCCCAGCATTTT.

J is TRBJ2-4 and V is TRBV10-2, with D hard to call. CDR1 and CDR2 (germline): WSHSY, SAAADI. This CDR3 has 17 residues. Trimming pared 3 bases from V and 2 bases from J, leaving 17 bases between. CDR3 nucleotides: TGCGCCAGCAGTGATCCTTCTAGGTTGGGGACCAAAAACATTCAGTACTTC. The encoded protein is CASSDPSRLGTKNIQYF.

V is TRBV7-2 and J is TRBJ1-5, with 7 bases aligning to TRBD1. The CDR3 has 15 amino acids. V lost 4 bases, J lost 7 bases, and 10 bases stayed unmatched. Per the germline V gene, CDR1 is SGHTA and CDR2 is FQGNSA. The CDR3 nucleotides read TGTGCCAGCAGCTCAGAGACAGGGTACGGCCAGCCCCAGCATTTT. Residues: CASSSETGYGQPQHF. Filled out from reference TRBV7-2 and TRBJ1-5, the complete variable domain reads GAGVSQSPSNKVTEKGKDVELRCDPISGHTALYWYRQSLGQGLEFLIYFQGNSAPDKSGLPSDRFSAERTGGSVSTLTIQRTQQEDSAVYLCASSSETGYGQPQHFGDGTRLSIL.